These 2 T cell receptor beta chains were sequenced from one sample in a study of shared clonotypes between healthy human individuals. TCRdb's table, derived via immunoSEQ multiplex PCR, lists solely in-frame clones and lacks some. The repertoire includes 2.5 million or so clones, over 85% of them detected once, and 0.11% to 0.15% sits in the top ten. Sample: naive CD4+ T cells sorted from blood. Stated subset: CD45RA+ positively selected. These receptors all come from a man between 18 and 29 years old in good health.

The chain is built from TRBV28 and TRBJ1-5; the match to TRBD1 covers 7 bases. Germline V lookup: CDR1 MDHEN, CDR2 SYDVKM. The CDR3 is 12 amino acids. V lost 11 bases, J lost 1 base, and 2 bases stayed unmatched. DNA of the CDR3: TGTGCCGCACAGGGGAGCAATCAGCCCCAGCATTTT. Translation: CAAQGSNQPQHF. Full variable domain (remainder filled in from reference TRBV28 and TRBJ1-5): DVKVTQSSRYLVKRTGEKVFLECVQDMDHENMFWYRQDPGLGLRLIYFSYDVKMKEKGDIPEGYSVSREKKERFSLILESASTNQTSMYLCAAQGSNQPQHFGDGTRLSIL.

The rearrangement uses TRBV19 and TRBJ1-5; TRBD1 matches at 7 bases. Trimming cost V 6 bases and J 7 bases; bases outside gene matches: 9. The length of the CDR3 is 14 residues. CDR1 LNHDA and CDR2 SQIVND come from the germline V gene (reference sequence). CDR3 sequence (DNA): TGTGCCAGTAGCCATGACAGGGCAAACCAGCCCCAGCATTTT. Protein product: CASSHDRANQPQHF.